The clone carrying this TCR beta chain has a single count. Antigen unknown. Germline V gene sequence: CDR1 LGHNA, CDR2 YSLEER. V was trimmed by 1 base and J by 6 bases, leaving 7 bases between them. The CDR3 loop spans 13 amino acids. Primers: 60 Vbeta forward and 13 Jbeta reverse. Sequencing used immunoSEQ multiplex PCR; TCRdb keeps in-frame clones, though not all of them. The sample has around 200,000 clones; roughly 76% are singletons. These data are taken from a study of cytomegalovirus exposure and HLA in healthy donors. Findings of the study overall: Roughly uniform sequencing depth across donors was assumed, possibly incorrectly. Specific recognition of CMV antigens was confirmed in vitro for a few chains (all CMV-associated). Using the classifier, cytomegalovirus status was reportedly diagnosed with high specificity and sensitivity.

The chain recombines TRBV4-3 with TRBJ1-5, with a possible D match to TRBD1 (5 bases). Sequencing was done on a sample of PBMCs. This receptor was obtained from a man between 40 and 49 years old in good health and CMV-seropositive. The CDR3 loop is CASSQGQGQPQHF. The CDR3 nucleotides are TGCGCCAGCAGCCAAGGGCAGGGTCAGCCCCAGCATTTT.